The source of this T cell receptor (beta chain) is a study of glioma-infiltrating T cells. Notes on the study in general: CDR3 overlap between tissue and blood was very small. Gliomas, especially low-grade, showed above-expected tissue-blood divergence; non-neoplastic patients showed below.

Trimming removed 8 bases from V and 6 bases from J; junction bases left unmatched: 9. Germline assignment: CDR1 MDHEN and CDR2 SYDVKM. The CDR3 runs 14 residues. As to this clonotype: Antigen specificity is unknown.

Amplification of TCR alpha and beta CDR3 regions from RNA used iRepertoire nested multiplex PCR. Input was roughly 85-450 ng of tissue mRNA or PBMC total RNA. TCRdb analysed the multiplex PCR reads with MiXCR anew, one entry per CDR3 protein. The table includes over 15,000 distinct CDR3 sequences, 58% detected once. J is TRBJ2-3 and V is TRBV28; TRBD2 agrees at 9 bases. This clonotype was sampled from a human donor with low-grade glioma or glioblastoma, undergoing nonglioma brain surgery, or in good health (not recorded which). The sequenced sample was glioma tissue, nonneoplastic brain tissue, or PBMCs (not recorded which). CDR3 sequence reads: CASRVGLAGDTQYF. In DNA, the CDR3 is TGTGCCAGCCGGGTCGGGCTAGCGGGGGATACGCAGTATTTT.